The clone carrying this T cell receptor beta chain was recorded once. These data are taken from a study of T cell changes during pregnancy in multiple sclerosis. Germline CDR1 SGHDN, CDR2 FVKESK. Trimming at V came to 4 bases and at J to 7 bases, leaving 8 bases not matched to a gene. CDR3 length equals 17 residues. Repertoires were generated with immunoSEQ multiplex PCR, while TCRdb's copy carries only in-frame clones and drops some. The sample includes about 47,000 clones, nearly 95% of them seen just once. The rearrangement uses TRBV14 and TRBJ2-1, with 15 bases fitting TRBD2. Material: peripheral blood, obtained in the third trimester of pregnancy. The clonotype was recovered from a female donor with multiple sclerosis, enrolled in a pregnancy study. The CDR3 sequence is CASSLTTGTSGRNEQFF. The CDR3 nucleotides read TGTGCCAGCAGCCTAACAACCGGGACTAGCGGGAGGAATGAGCAGTTCTTC.